The clone carrying this T cell receptor beta chain is called medium-sized based on its frequency. Antigen specificity is unknown. Libraries targeted TCR beta using 5' RACE with UMIs. TCRdb re-called the 5' RACE reads; one entry per CDR3 protein, DNA not given. The listing contains around 4,900 distinct CDR3 sequences. CDR1 DFQATT and CDR2 SNEGSKA come from the germline V gene (reference sequence). The CDR3 contains 12 residues. The sample belongs to a study of human CD8 memory T cell subsets. General study findings and limits: Stem-like memory and precursor exhausted T cell repertoires had very little in common with each other.

Duplicate approximately 160,000-cell vials of sorted CD8+ T cells per subset supplied the RNA. What was sequenced was CD8+ T cells from PBMCs. The gene calls are TRBV20-1 and TRBJ1-5. This sequence originates from a human donor in good health. This CDR3 is CSARDLVQPQHF.